The 3 T cell receptor beta chains presented below share a single source sample, sequenced in a study of persistence of HIV-infected CD4 T cells. Stimulation used 9 to 10 ug/mL lysate from CMV-infected fibroblasts. CD40L-negative CD69-negative CD45RO-high memory CD4+ T cells were sorted as populations depleted of antigen-responding cells. Sequencing used immunoSEQ version 4 in survey mode. TCRdb's copy holds only in-frame clones and misses some; the assay was immunoSEQ multiplex PCR. The table has 48,000 or so clones, around 72% seen once. These receptors' antigens are unknown. Sequencing was performed on CD4+ T cells sorted from PBMCs after roughly 17-hour stimulation, taken from a patient who received antiretroviral therapy. Source of these receptors: an adult man with HIV who was CMV-seropositive.

V usage is TRBV15 and J usage is TRBJ2-3; D is ambiguous. The CDR3 contains 13 residues. V dropped 4 bases and J dropped 4 bases, with 9 bases sitting between them. From germline, CDR1 is LNHNV and CDR2 YYDKDF (reference sequence). The CDR3 spells CATSKSPADTQYF. The CDR3 DNA reads TGTGCCACCAGCAAGTCTCCCGCAGATACGCAGTATTTT.

As to this clone: One junction end disagrees with the germline gene, perhaps due to a read error. The DNA of the CDR3 is TGTGTCACGCACTTAGACGTTCGATCCGGGACGGCATTCTTC. Protein: CVTHLDVRSGTAFF. The rearrangement links TRBV6-5 to TRBJ2-7, with D possibly called TRBD1 or TRBD2 (5 bases each). The CDR3 totals 14 residues. Germline V gives CDR1 MNHEY, CDR2 SVGAGI.

This clone has a handful of counts. This chain connects TRBV14 to TRBJ2-7; unclear D gene. Trimming removed 1 base at V and 9 bases at J, with 19 bases between. The CDR3 sequence is 15 residues long. Germline assignment: CDR1 SGHDN and CDR2 FVKESK. This CDR3 reads CASSQVPVTTGTQYF. The CDR3 DNA reads TGTGCCAGCAGCCAAGTTCCGGTGACAACCGGTACGCAGTACTTC.